The 30 T cell receptor beta chains presented below share a single source sample, sequenced in a study of a mutant IDH1 vaccine in newly diagnosed glioma. The time point was: baseline, week 1 (first vaccination visit). Treatment of the sample: pre-vaccination baseline after standard-of-care therapy. Only in-frame clones appear in the TCRdb table, and some are missing; sequencing was by immunoSEQ multiplex PCR. The repertoire holds about 92,000 clones, with about 80% as singletons. This sample comprised PBMCs, obtained from a glioma patient treated with radiotherapy, temozolomide or both. Receptors were obtained from a man between 35 and 55 years old with glioma.

V usage is TRBV6-1 and J usage is TRBJ1-2; 9 bases align to TRBD1. The junction had 9 bases not matched to a gene; V was cut back by 6 bases and J by 7 bases. Per the germline V gene, CDR1 is MNHNS and CDR2 is SASEGT. The CDR3 sequence is 14 residues long. CDR3 nucleotides: TGTGCCAGCAGCCCCCTGGACAGGGGAGGTGGCTACACCTTC. Translating gives CASSPLDRGGGYTF.

The V and J genes are TRBV5-4 and TRBJ2-6; D uncertain. This CDR3 is 17 amino acids long. V was cut by 4 bases and J by 0 bases, with 14 bases left in between. Germline CDR1 and CDR2: SGHNT and YYREEE (reference sequence). This CDR3 reads CASSARAGVSGANVLTF. The CDR3 DNA reads TGTGCCAGCAGCGCAAGGGCCGGAGTCTCTGGGGCCAACGTCCTGACTTTC.

J is TRBJ2-2 and V is TRBV11-1, with 10 positions matching TRBD1. This CDR3 is built from 15 residues. V dropped 2 bases and J dropped 6; count of bases not matched to a gene: 3. From germline, CDR1 is SGHAT and CDR2 FQDESV (reference sequence). CDR3 DNA: TGTGCCAGCAGCTTACTAGGACAGGGGGCCGGGGAGCTGTTTTTT. As protein: CASSLLGQGAGELFF.

The chain has TRBV18 and TRBJ1-5; TRBD1 matches at 7 bases. V shed 3 bases and J 3 bases; nucleotides not matched to a gene: 11. Germline V gene data show CDR1 as KGHSH and CDR2 as LQKENI. The CDR3 contains 17 residues. CDR3 nucleotide sequence: TGTGCCAGCTCACCGGGACAGACCTCATGGGTCAATCAGCCCCAGCATTTT. Encoded protein: CASSPGQTSWVNQPQHF. The whole variable domain, remainder taken from reference TRBV18 and TRBJ1-5, is NAGVMQNPRHLVRRRGQEARLRCSPMKGHSHVYWYRQLPEEGLKFMVYLQKENIIDESGMPKERFSAEFPKEGPSILRIQQVVRGDSAAYFCASSPGQTSWVNQPQHFGDGTRLSIL.

The V gene is TRBV19, the J gene TRBJ2-1; perhaps TRBD2 as D (6 bases). The CDR3 runs to 12 residues. The germline CDR1 and CDR2 sequences are LNHDA and SQIVND (reference sequence). V was shortened by 2 bases and J by 9 bases, with 8 bases between the two germline ends. Written as DNA, the CDR3 is TGTGCCAGTAGTATACGGGGGTTTGAGCAGTTCTTC. This encodes CASSIRGFEQFF.

The chain carries TRBV5-4 and TRBJ2-1, with D maybe TRBD2 (7 bases). The ends were cut back, 0 bases at V and 9 bases at J, with 19 bases in the middle. This CDR3 has 16 residues. Looked up from germline, CDR1 is SGHNT and CDR2 is YYREEE (reference sequence). CDR3 sequence (DNA): TGTGCCAGCAGCTTGGGGGGGGCGGGAGAGCGTGGTGAGCAGTTCTTC. Encoded protein: CASSLGGAGERGEQFF.

The V gene is TRBV19, the J gene TRBJ2-3; 9 positions agree with TRBD1. In germline, CDR1 is LNHDA, CDR2 SQIVND (reference sequence). J lost 13 bases, V lost 9 bases, and 8 bases had no gene match. The CDR3 length is 11 residues. The DNA for the CDR3 is TGTGCCAGCGCCAACAGGGGGCGAGAGTATTTT. Translating it yields CASANRGREYF.

V and J are TRBV7-2 and TRBJ1-1; a possible D gene is TRBD1 (5 bases). This CDR3 comprises 14 residues. Germline lookup yields CDR1 SGHTA and CDR2 FQGNSA. The ends were cut back, 3 bases at V and 11 bases at J, with 19 bases in the middle. The CDR3 loop is CASSLGTRVGGAFF. CDR3 sequence (DNA): TGTGCCAGCAGCTTGGGCACCAGGGTCGGGGGTGCTTTCTTT.

The V gene is TRBV6-1, the J gene TRBJ2-3; possibly TRBD2 for D (5 bases). Trimming left V 3 bases short and J 3 bases short, with 10 bases between. The CDR3 contains 14 residues. Germline V gives CDR1 MNHNS, CDR2 SASEGT. In DNA, the CDR3 is TGTGCCAGCAGTGATCGACCGGGGACAGATACGCAGTATTTT. This translates into CASSDRPGTDTQYF.

The gene calls are TRBV25-1 and TRBJ1-6; a weak D match, TRBD1 (5 bases). The ends were cut back, 3 bases at V and 4 bases at J, with 16 bases in the middle. CDR3 length equals 17 residues. Germline-derived CDR1 and CDR2 are MGHDK and SYGVNS. As DNA, the CDR3 is TGTGCCAGCAGTGACGACGGGGCAGGCGGGTATAATTCACCCCTCCACTTT. Its protein product is CASSDDGAGGYNSPLHF. The entire variable domain, with the rest obtained from reference TRBV25-1 and TRBJ1-6, is as follows: EADIYQTPRYLVIGTGKKITLECSQTMGHDKMYWYQQDPGMELHLIHYSYGVNSTEKGDLSSESTVSRIRTEHFPLTLESARPSHTSQYLCASSDDGAGGYNSPLHFGNGTRLTVT.

The chain combines TRBV2 with TRBJ2-5, with no clear D. This CDR3 is 14 amino acids long. The germline CDR1 and CDR2 sequences are SNHLY and FYNNEI. Deletions cut 6 bases from V and 2 bases from J, with 13 bases between. DNA of the CDR3: TGTGCCAGCAGAAGAGCCACCGGGCAAGAGACCCAGTACTTC. It encodes CASRRATGQETQYF.

This clone was picked up many times. The CDR3 DNA sequence: TGCAGCGCCGCGGACAGTTACGAGCAGTACTTC. Protein sequence: CSAADSYEQYF. The V call is TRBV29-1, the J call TRBJ2-7; possibly TRBD1 for D (6 bases). The germline gives CDR1 SQVTM, CDR2 ANQGSEA. This CDR3 is 11 amino acids long. Trimming shortened V by 7 bases and J by 4 bases, and 11 bases separated the two germline ends.

This clone occurred once. The chain couples TRBV30 to TRBJ1-3; D possibly corresponds to TRBD1 (6 bases). The CDR3 runs 14 residues. Per the germline V gene, CDR1 is GTSNPN and CDR2 is SVGIG (reference sequence). V lost 3 bases to trimming and J lost 3 bases, with 12 bases between them. The CDR3, as DNA: TGTGCCTGGAGCTCAGGGGTTATTGGAAACACCATATATTTT. As protein: CAWSSGVIGNTIYF.

The J gene is TRBJ1-3, the V gene TRBV19; D is perhaps TRBD1 (6 bases). CDR1 is LNHDA, CDR2 SQIVND, per germline (reference sequence). The V gene lost 5 bases and the J gene lost 8 bases, with 13 bases spanning the gap. CDR3 size: 13 residues. CDR3 bases: TGTGCCAGTAGTTCCTACAGGGAATACACCATATATTTT. Protein: CASSSYREYTIYF.

The V gene is TRBV7-9, the J gene TRBJ2-5; 7 positions agree with TRBD1. The J call is doubtful: the DNA matches TRBJ2-7 better. The germline V gene encodes CDR1 SEHNR and CDR2 FQNEAQ (reference sequence). The CDR3 runs to 15 residues. The CDR3 nucleotides read TGTGCCAGCAGTCCCCCAGAGGGGGCCGACTACGAGCAGTACTTC. Translated: CASSPPEGADYEQYF.

The chain is built from TRBV2 and TRBJ1-6; 12 positions match TRBD1. The V and J ends lost 6 bases and 10 bases, in that order; junction bases with no gene match: 10. The CDR3 has 16 residues. Germline V gives CDR1 SNHLY, CDR2 FYNNEI. The CDR3 nucleotides read TGTGCCAGCAGGGGCGGGACAGGGGGCTACGGCTCACCCCTCCACTTT. This gives the protein CASRGGTGGYGSPLHF.

The rearrangement joins TRBV18 to TRBJ1-5; D might be TRBD1 (6 bases). V lost 4 bases, J lost 2 bases, and 12 bases lay in between. CDR1 is KGHSH, CDR2 LQKENI, per germline. This CDR3 has 15 residues. Here the CDR3 DNA reads TGTGCCAGCTCACTATACAGGGAGGGCAATCAGCCCCAGCATTTT. This encodes CASSLYREGNQPQHF. Filled out from reference TRBV18 and TRBJ1-5, the complete variable domain reads NAGVMQNPRHLVRRRGQEARLRCSPMKGHSHVYWYRQLPEEGLKFMVYLQKENIIDESGMPKERFSAEFPKEGPSILRIQQVVRGDSAAYFCASSLYREGNQPQHFGDGTRLSIL.

The chain carries TRBV7-9 and TRBJ2-3, with D perhaps being TRBD1 or TRBD2 (6 bases each). V dropped 5 bases and J dropped 1 base, with 22 bases sitting between them. There are 18 residues in the CDR3. Germline loops: CDR1 SEHNR, CDR2 FQNEAQ (reference sequence). CDR3 coding DNA: TGTGCCAGCAGCCGACGTGGGGGCAGGAGGGCCCGCACAGATACGCAGTATTTT. Residues: CASSRRGGRRARTDTQYF.

The V gene is TRBV7-8, the J gene TRBJ1-5; TRBD1 agrees at 8 bases. Germline V gene data show CDR1 as SGHVS and CDR2 as FQNEAQ. CDR3 length: 16 amino acids. With V trimmed by 5 bases and J by 4 bases, 10 bases remained unmatched. The CDR3: CASSPQTGVPNQPQHF. The CDR3 coding sequence is TGTGCCAGCAGCCCCCAGACAGGGGTCCCGAATCAGCCCCAGCATTTT.

This clone was detected a few times. The J gene is TRBJ1-3, the V gene TRBV6-1; no definite D call. CDR3 size: 14 residues. Trimming pared 5 bases from V and 2 bases from J, leaving 10 bases between. From germline, CDR1 is MNHNS and CDR2 SASEGT. In nucleotides, the CDR3 is TGTGCCAGCAGTCTAGGTGGGACTGGAAACACCATATATTTT. Amino acids: CASSLGGTGNTIYF.

This clone has just one count. This chain connects TRBV9 to TRBJ2-3, with D uncertain. V lost 0 bases, J lost 0 bases, and 2 bases lay in between. Germline CDR1 SGDLS, CDR2 YYNGEE. This CDR3 is built from 13 residues. This CDR3 is CASSVASTDTQYF. CDR3 sequence (DNA): TGTGCCAGCAGCGTAGCAAGCACAGATACGCAGTATTTT. The variable domain in full, completed from reference TRBV9 and TRBJ2-3, reads DSGVTQTPKHLITATGQRVTLRCSPRSGDLSVYWYQQSLDQGLQFLIQYYNGEERAKGNILERFSAQQFPDLHSELNLSSLELGDSALYFCASSVASTDTQYFGPGTRLTVL.

The V call is TRBV28, the J call TRBJ2-3; TRBD2 aligns across 7 bases. Losses at the gene ends were 2 bases for V and 3 bases for J; bases not matched to a gene: 2. The germline V gene has CDR1 MDHEN and CDR2 SYDVKM. The CDR3 has 14 residues. CDR3 sequence reads: CASSLGLGTDTQYF. The CDR3 DNA sequence: TGTGCCAGCAGTTTAGGACTAGGGACAGATACGCAGTATTTT. Combining the CDR3 with reference TRBV28 and TRBJ2-3 gives the whole variable domain DVKVTQSSRYLVKRTGEKVFLECVQDMDHENMFWYRQDPGLGLRLIYFSYDVKMKEKGDIPEGYSVSREKKERFSLILESASTNQTSMYLCASSLGLGTDTQYFGPGTRLTVL.

The chain couples TRBV10-3 to TRBJ2-2, with 9 bases aligning to TRBD2. Trimming removed 7 bases from V and 7 bases from J; junction bases left unmatched: 19. This CDR3 spans 18 amino acids. The germline CDR1 and CDR2 sequences are ENHRY and SYGVKD. CDR3 amino acids: CAITNVRGGALRGGELFF. The CDR3 DNA reads TGTGCCATCACCAACGTGCGCGGGGGGGCCTTACGTGGCGGGGAGCTGTTTTTT.

This chain links TRBV28 with TRBJ1-5; D might be TRBD1 (5 bases). The CDR3 is 15 amino acids. Germline V CDR1 and CDR2: MDHEN, SYDVKM. V was shortened by 5 bases and J by 4 bases, with 15 bases between the two germline ends. The CDR3 here is CASSTVRVENQPQHF. The CDR3 DNA is TGTGCCAGCAGTACTGTCAGGGTAGAGAATCAGCCCCAGCATTTT.

This clone turned up a few times. The chain has TRBV5-6 and TRBJ1-5; D is unclear. Looked up from germline, CDR1 is SGHDT and CDR2 is YYEEEE. This CDR3 contains 14 residues. V lost 2 bases, J lost 3 bases, and 9 bases lay in between. The CDR3 nucleotides read TGTGCCAGCAGCTTTGCAACGGACAATCAGCCCCAGCATTTT. It specifies CASSFATDNQPQHF.

This rearrangement joins TRBV4-3 to TRBJ2-1, with D possibly being TRBD1 (7 bases). CDR1 and CDR2 from the germline V gene are LGHNA and YSLEER. The CDR3 extends over 19 amino acids. V was trimmed by 0 bases and J by 2 bases, leaving 20 bases between them. CDR3 in DNA: TGCGCCAGCAGCCAAGACCCAGTTGCAGGGGGGTACACCTACAATGAGCAGTTCTTC. The encoded protein is CASSQDPVAGGYTYNEQFF.

The chain uses TRBV2 and TRBJ2-7; D is unclear. CDR1 SNHLY and CDR2 FYNNEI come from the germline V gene. This CDR3 is 11 amino acids long. Trimming took 6 bases from V and 1 from J, leaving 4 bases between them. CDR3 sequence: CASSRSYEQYF. As DNA, the CDR3 is TGTGCCAGCAGCCGGTCCTACGAGCAGTACTTC.

The V call is TRBV7-6, the J call TRBJ1-4; D gene ambiguous. This CDR3 spans 11 amino acids. Per germline, CDR1 SGHVS and CDR2 FNYEAQ. V gave up 3 bases and J gave up 7 bases, with 3 bases separating them. The CDR3 is CASSFGEKLFF. The CDR3 DNA reads as TGTGCCAGCAGCTTTGGTGAAAAACTGTTTTTT. Variable domain in full (rest from reference TRBV7-6 and TRBJ1-4): GAGVSQSPRYKVTKRGQDVALRCDPISGHVSLYWYRQALGQGPEFLTYFNYEAQQDKSGLPNDRFSAERPEGSISTLTIQRTEQRDSAMYRCASSFGEKLFFGSGTQLSVL.

The chain is built from TRBV19 and TRBJ1-2; D possibly corresponds to TRBD1 (5 bases). The CDR3 loop spans 15 amino acids. Germline V lookup: CDR1 LNHDA, CDR2 SQIVND (reference sequence). Trimming took 7 bases from V and 0 from J, leaving 15 bases between them. DNA of the CDR3: TGTGCCAGTACCCGGGTGGGGGGACCTAACTATGGCTACACCTTC. Translating it yields CASTRVGGPNYGYTF. The full variable domain, its missing parts supplied by reference TRBV19 and TRBJ1-2, is DGGITQSPKYLFRKEGQNVTLSCEQNLNHDAMYWYRQDPGQGLRLIYYSQIVNDFQKGDIAEGYSVSREKKESFPLTVTSAQKNPTAFYLCASTRVGGPNYGYTFGSGTRLTVV.

The chain has TRBV4-3 and TRBJ1-6, with D possibly being TRBD1 (5 bases). V gave up 1 base and J gave up 0 bases, with 19 bases separating them. The germline CDR1 and CDR2 sequences are LGHNA and YSLEER. There are 20 residues in the CDR3. The CDR3 loop reads CASSQGRWDSESSYNSPLHF. CDR3 bases: TGCGCCAGCAGCCAAGGAAGATGGGACTCAGAGAGCTCCTATAATTCACCCCTCCACTTT.